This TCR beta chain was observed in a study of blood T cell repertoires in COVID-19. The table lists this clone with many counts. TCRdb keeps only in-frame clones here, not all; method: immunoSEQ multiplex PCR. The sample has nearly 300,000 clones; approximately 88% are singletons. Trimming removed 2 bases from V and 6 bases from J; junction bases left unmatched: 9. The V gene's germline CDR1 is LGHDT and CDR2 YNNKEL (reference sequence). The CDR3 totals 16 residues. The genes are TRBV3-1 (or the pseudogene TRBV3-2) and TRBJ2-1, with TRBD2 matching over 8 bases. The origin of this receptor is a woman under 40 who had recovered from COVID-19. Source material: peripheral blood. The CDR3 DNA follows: TGTGCCAGCAGCCAAAAAGGACTAGCATCGGGCAATGAGCAGTTCTTC. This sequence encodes CASSQKGLASGNEQFF.